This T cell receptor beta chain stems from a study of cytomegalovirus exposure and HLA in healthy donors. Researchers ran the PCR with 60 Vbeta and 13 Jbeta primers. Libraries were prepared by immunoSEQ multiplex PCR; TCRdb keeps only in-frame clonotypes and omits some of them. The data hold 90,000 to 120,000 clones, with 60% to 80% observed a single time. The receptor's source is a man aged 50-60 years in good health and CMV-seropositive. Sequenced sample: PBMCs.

Written as DNA, the CDR3 is TGCGCCAGCAGCCCGAACCAGGGGGCCCCAGAGACCCAGTACTTC. Its protein product is CASSPNQGAPETQYF. This chain uses TRBV5-1 with TRBJ2-5, with 8 bases aligning to TRBD1. The germline V gene has CDR1 SGHRS and CDR2 YFSETQ. This CDR3 is built from 15 residues. The trim removed 4 bases at V and 4 bases at J, leaving 9 bases unmatched.